Listed below are T cell receptor beta chains from one sample, sequenced in a study of identical twins. One entry per CDR3 protein, called by TCRdb with MiXCR from the 5' RACE reads. This table has 300,000 to 400,000 distinct CDR3 sequences, 10% to 15% appearing once. The same sample was also used in a study of yellow fever vaccine responses in identical twins.

The sequenced sample was CD8+ T cells sorted from blood. The receptors shown here come from a young woman in good health. Each CDR3 is given with its conserved first and last residue. Fields, in order: CDR3 DNA, CDR3 protein, clone size, J gene, V gene, D gene. D genes are given only for firm matches. Only part of the rows carry a size: once, few, many, or a class if the clone is expanded.

CDR3 DNA: TGTGCCAGCAGCTCCGGACTAGCGGGACCCGGGGAGCTGTTTTTT
CDR3 protein: CASSSGLAGPGELFF
clone size: few
J gene: TRBJ2-2
V gene: TRBV7-3
D gene: TRBD2

CDR3 DNA: TGCGCCAGCAGCCCTCATCATATAGCGGGAGGGCCCGCCGAGCAGTACTTC
CDR3 protein: CASSPHHIAGGPAEQYF
clone size: many
J gene: TRBJ2-7
V gene: TRBV5-1
D gene: TRBD2

CDR3 DNA: TGCGCCAGCAGCCGGGGAGTAGCGGAAGGCTACGAGCAGTACTTC
CDR3 protein: CASSRGVAEGYEQYF
clone size: NA
J gene: TRBJ2-7
V gene: TRBV4-1
D gene: NA

CDR3 DNA: TGCGCCAGCATCCGAACCGGGACACCGGGACCAGATACGCAGTATTTT
CDR3 protein: CASIRTGTPGPDTQYF
clone size: NA
J gene: TRBJ2-3
V gene: TRBV10-2
D gene: NA

CDR3 DNA: TGTGCCAGCAGTTTATCCGGTCTGGTACTCGGACTAGCGGGTAACACCGGGGAGCTGTTTTTT
CDR3 protein: CASSLSGLVLGLAGNTGELFF
clone size: few
J gene: TRBJ2-2
V gene: TRBV28
D gene: TRBD2

CDR3 DNA: TGCGCCAGCAGCTTGCATGCCCCTAGCGCAGATACGCAGTATTTT
CDR3 protein: CASSLHAPSADTQYF
clone size: few
J gene: TRBJ2-3
V gene: TRBV5-1
D gene: NA

CDR3 DNA: TGTGCCAGCCCCACTGAGACCGGGGAGCTGTTTTTT
CDR3 protein: CASPTETGELFF
clone size: few
J gene: TRBJ2-2
V gene: TRBV11-2
D gene: NA

CDR3 DNA: TGTGCCAGCAGCTTGGCCAGACTGCTAGCCAAAAACATTCAGTACTTC
CDR3 protein: CASSLARLLAKNIQYF
clone size: few
J gene: TRBJ2-4
V gene: TRBV5-5
D gene: NA

CDR3 DNA: TGCGCCAGCAGCCTGGTGCGAGGAGGGGCCGTAACTAATGAAAAACTGTTTTTT
CDR3 protein: CASSLVRGGAVTNEKLFF
clone size: NA
J gene: TRBJ1-4
V gene: TRBV4-1
D gene: NA

CDR3 DNA: TGTGCCAGCAGTTCAGAGGAACTAACCTACGAGCAGTACTTC
CDR3 protein: CASSSEELTYEQYF
clone size: few
J gene: TRBJ2-7
V gene: TRBV28
D gene: NA

CDR3 DNA: TGTGCCAGCAGTTTAGACGCCGGGGAGCTGTTTTTT
CDR3 protein: CASSLDAGELFF
clone size: many
J gene: TRBJ2-2
V gene: TRBV12-3/TRBV12-4
D gene: NA